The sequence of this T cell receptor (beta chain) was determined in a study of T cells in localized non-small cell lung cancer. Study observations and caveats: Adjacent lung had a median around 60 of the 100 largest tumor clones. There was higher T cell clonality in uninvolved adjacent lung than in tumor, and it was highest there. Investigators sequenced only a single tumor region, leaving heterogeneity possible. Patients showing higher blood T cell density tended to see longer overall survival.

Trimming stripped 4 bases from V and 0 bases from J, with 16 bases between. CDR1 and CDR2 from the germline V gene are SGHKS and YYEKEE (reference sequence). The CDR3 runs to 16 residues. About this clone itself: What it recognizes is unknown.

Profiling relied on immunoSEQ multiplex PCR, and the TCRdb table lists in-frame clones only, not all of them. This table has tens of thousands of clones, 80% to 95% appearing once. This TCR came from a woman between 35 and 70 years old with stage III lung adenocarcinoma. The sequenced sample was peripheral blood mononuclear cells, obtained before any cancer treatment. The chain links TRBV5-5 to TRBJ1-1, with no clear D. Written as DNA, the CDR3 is TGTGCCAGCAGCCGGACTCCCTCTCTGGTGAACACTGAAGCTTTCTTT. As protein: CASSRTPSLVNTEAFF.